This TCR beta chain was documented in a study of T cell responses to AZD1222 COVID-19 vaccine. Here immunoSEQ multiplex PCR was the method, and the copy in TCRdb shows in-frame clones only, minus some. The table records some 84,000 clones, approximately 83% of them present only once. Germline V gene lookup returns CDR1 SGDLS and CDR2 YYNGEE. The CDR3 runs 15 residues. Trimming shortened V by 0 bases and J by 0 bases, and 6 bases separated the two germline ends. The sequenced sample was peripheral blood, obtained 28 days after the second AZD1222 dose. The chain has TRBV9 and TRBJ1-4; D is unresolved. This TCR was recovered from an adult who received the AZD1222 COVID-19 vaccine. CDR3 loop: CASSVGPATNEKLFF. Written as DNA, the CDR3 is TGTGCCAGCAGCGTAGGTCCGGCAACTAATGAAAAACTGTTTTTT. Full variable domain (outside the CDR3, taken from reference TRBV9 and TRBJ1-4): DSGVTQTPKHLITATGQRVTLRCSPRSGDLSVYWYQQSLDQGLQFLIQYYNGEERAKGNILERFSAQQFPDLHSELNLSSLELGDSALYFCASSVGPATNEKLFFGSGTQLSVL.